The T cell receptor (beta chain) described here comes from a study of blood T cell repertoires in COVID-19. There are 12 residues in the CDR3. Germline V lookup: CDR1 MNHEY, CDR2 SVGEGT. Deletions cut 5 bases from V and 1 base from J, with 6 bases between. The method was immunoSEQ multiplex PCR; TCRdb's version includes in-frame clones alone and lacks a portion of them. The data hold around 160,000 clones, with about nine tenths observed a single time. Researchers sorted participants into cohorts using their self-reported clinical history. The receptor was isolated from a woman aged 40 to 49 who had been exposed to COVID-19. The sequenced sample consisted of PBMCs or T cells enriched from blood (not recorded which). The rearrangement uses TRBV6-2 or TRBV6-3 and TRBJ2-7; D is unresolved. The CDR3, as DNA: TGTGCCAGCAGTCTAGAATCCTACGAGCAGTACTTC. Translated: CASSLESYEQYF.